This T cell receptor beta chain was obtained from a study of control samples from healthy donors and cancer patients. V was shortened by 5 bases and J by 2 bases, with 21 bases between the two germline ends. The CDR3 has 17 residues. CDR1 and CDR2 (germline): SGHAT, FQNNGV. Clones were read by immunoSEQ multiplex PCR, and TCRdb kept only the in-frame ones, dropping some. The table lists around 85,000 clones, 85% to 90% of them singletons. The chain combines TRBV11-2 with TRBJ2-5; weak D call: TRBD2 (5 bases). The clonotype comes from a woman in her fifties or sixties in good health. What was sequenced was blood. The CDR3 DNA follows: TGTGCCAGCAGCCGAGGGTTGGGAAATTTGGGACAAGAGACCCAGTACTTC. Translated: CASSRGLGNLGQETQYF.